This T cell receptor beta chain emerged from a study of cytomegalovirus exposure and HLA in healthy donors. The study sampled nominally healthy donors, though unrecorded immune exposures were likely. A multiplex PCR was run with 60 Vbeta primers and 13 Jbeta primers. Sequenced by immunoSEQ multiplex PCR; TCRdb stores in-frame clones only, minus some. This table holds 150,000 to 200,000 clones, around 80% found once. The germline V gene has CDR1 SEHNR and CDR2 FQNEAQ (reference sequence). V shed 5 bases and J 5 bases; nucleotides not matched to a gene: 10. The CDR3 totals 15 residues. The chain is built from TRBV7-9 and TRBJ2-7, with TRBD1 matching over 9 bases. Sequencing used PBMCs. This receptor was taken from a young man in good health and CMV-seronegative. The CDR3 is CASSLIQGAGDEQYF. DNA for the CDR3: TGTGCCAGCAGCCTGATACAGGGGGCTGGAGACGAGCAGTACTTC.